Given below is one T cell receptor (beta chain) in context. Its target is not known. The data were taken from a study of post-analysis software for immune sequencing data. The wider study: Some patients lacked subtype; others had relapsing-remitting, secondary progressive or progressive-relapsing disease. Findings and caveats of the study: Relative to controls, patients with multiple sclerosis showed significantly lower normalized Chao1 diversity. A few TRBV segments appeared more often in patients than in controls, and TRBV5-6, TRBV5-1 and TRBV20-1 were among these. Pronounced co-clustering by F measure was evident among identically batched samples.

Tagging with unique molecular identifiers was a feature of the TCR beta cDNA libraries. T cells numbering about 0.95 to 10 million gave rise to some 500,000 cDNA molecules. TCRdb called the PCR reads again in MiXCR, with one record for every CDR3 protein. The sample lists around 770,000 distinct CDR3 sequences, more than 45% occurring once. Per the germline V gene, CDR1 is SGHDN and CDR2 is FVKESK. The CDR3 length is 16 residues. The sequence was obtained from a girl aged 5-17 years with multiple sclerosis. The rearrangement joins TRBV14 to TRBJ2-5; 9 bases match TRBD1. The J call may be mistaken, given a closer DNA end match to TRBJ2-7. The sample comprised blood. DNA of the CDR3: TGTGCCAGCAGCCAGACCGGGACAGGGCCTTCTGGCGAGCAGTACTTC. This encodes CASSQTGTGPSGEQYF.